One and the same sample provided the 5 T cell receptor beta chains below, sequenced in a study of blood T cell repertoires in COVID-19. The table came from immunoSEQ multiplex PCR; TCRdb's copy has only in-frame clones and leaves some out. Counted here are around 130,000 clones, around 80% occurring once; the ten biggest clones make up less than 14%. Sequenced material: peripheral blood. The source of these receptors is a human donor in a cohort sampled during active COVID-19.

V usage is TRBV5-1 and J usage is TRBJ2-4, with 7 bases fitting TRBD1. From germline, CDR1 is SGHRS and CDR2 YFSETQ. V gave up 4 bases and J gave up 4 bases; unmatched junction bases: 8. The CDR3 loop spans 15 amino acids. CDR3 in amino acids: CASSQNRGAKNIQYF. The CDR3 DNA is TGCGCCAGCAGCCAGAACAGGGGAGCTAAAAACATTCAGTACTTC.

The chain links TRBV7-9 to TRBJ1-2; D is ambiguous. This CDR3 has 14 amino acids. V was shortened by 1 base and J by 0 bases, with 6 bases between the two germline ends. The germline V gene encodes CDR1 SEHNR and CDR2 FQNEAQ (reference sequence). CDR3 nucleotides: TGTGCCAGCAGCTTAGTGAGGGCTAACTATGGCTACACCTTC. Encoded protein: CASSLVRANYGYTF. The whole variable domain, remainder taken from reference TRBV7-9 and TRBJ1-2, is DTGVSQNPRHKITKRGQNVTFRCDPISEHNRLYWYRQTLGQGPEFLTYFQNEAQLEKSRLLSDRFSAERPKGSFSTLEIQRTEQGDSAMYLCASSLVRANYGYTFGSGTRLTVV.

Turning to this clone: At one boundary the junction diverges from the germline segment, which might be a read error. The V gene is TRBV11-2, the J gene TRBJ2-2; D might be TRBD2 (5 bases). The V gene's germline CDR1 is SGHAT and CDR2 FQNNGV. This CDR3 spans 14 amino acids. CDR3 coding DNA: TGTGCCAGCAGCTTAGCCGGGGTAGCATGGGATCTGTTTTTT. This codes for CASSLAGVAWDLFF. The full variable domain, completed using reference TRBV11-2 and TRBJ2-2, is EAGVAQSPRYKIIEKRQSVAFWCNPISGHATLYWYQQILGQGPKLLIQFQNNGVVDDSQLPKDRFSAERLKGVDSTLKIQPAKLEDSAVYLCASSLAGVAWDLFFGEGSRLTVL.

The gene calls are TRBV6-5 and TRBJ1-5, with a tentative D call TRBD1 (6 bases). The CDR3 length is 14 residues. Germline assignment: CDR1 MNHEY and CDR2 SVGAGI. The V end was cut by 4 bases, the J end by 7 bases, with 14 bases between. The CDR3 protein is CASSWTVSDQPQHF. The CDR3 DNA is TGTGCCAGCAGTTGGACAGTTAGTGACCAGCCCCAGCATTTT.

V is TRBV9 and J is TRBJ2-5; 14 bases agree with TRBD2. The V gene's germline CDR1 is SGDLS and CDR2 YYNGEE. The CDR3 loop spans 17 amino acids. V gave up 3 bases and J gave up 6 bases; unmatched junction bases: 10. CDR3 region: CASSATSGGAVSKTQYF. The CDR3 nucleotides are TGTGCCAGCAGCGCGACTAGCGGGGGGGCCGTTAGCAAGACCCAGTACTTC.